There are a few counts of the clone carrying this T cell receptor (beta chain). The antigen remains undetermined. The record originates from a study of T-cell memory formation after mild COVID-19. Background on the study: TCR clustering was largely donor specific.

Findings and caveats of the study: Memory sampled before infection contained some responding clones, suggesting cross-reactive memory joined.

TCR alpha and TCR beta cDNA libraries with sample barcodes and UMIs came from 5'RACE using constant-segment primers. One entry per CDR3 protein, called by TCRdb with MiXCR from the 5' RACE reads. The profile shows about 160,000 distinct CDR3 sequences, around a third of them singletons. Germline CDR1 reads SNHLY; CDR2 reads FYNNEI. The CDR3 sequence is 14 residues long. V was pared by 7 bases and J by 3 bases, with 15 bases between. The sequence was obtained from an adult woman who had mild COVID-19 (a few samples of this study predate the infection). Cell type and time point are not known. Input material: PBMCs or a T cell subset sorted from them (not recorded which). The chain has TRBV2 and TRBJ2-5; D is ambiguous. As DNA, the CDR3 is TGTGCCAGCACCCTAAGTATGGCAGAAGAGACCCAGTACTTC. It translates to CASTLSMAEETQYF.